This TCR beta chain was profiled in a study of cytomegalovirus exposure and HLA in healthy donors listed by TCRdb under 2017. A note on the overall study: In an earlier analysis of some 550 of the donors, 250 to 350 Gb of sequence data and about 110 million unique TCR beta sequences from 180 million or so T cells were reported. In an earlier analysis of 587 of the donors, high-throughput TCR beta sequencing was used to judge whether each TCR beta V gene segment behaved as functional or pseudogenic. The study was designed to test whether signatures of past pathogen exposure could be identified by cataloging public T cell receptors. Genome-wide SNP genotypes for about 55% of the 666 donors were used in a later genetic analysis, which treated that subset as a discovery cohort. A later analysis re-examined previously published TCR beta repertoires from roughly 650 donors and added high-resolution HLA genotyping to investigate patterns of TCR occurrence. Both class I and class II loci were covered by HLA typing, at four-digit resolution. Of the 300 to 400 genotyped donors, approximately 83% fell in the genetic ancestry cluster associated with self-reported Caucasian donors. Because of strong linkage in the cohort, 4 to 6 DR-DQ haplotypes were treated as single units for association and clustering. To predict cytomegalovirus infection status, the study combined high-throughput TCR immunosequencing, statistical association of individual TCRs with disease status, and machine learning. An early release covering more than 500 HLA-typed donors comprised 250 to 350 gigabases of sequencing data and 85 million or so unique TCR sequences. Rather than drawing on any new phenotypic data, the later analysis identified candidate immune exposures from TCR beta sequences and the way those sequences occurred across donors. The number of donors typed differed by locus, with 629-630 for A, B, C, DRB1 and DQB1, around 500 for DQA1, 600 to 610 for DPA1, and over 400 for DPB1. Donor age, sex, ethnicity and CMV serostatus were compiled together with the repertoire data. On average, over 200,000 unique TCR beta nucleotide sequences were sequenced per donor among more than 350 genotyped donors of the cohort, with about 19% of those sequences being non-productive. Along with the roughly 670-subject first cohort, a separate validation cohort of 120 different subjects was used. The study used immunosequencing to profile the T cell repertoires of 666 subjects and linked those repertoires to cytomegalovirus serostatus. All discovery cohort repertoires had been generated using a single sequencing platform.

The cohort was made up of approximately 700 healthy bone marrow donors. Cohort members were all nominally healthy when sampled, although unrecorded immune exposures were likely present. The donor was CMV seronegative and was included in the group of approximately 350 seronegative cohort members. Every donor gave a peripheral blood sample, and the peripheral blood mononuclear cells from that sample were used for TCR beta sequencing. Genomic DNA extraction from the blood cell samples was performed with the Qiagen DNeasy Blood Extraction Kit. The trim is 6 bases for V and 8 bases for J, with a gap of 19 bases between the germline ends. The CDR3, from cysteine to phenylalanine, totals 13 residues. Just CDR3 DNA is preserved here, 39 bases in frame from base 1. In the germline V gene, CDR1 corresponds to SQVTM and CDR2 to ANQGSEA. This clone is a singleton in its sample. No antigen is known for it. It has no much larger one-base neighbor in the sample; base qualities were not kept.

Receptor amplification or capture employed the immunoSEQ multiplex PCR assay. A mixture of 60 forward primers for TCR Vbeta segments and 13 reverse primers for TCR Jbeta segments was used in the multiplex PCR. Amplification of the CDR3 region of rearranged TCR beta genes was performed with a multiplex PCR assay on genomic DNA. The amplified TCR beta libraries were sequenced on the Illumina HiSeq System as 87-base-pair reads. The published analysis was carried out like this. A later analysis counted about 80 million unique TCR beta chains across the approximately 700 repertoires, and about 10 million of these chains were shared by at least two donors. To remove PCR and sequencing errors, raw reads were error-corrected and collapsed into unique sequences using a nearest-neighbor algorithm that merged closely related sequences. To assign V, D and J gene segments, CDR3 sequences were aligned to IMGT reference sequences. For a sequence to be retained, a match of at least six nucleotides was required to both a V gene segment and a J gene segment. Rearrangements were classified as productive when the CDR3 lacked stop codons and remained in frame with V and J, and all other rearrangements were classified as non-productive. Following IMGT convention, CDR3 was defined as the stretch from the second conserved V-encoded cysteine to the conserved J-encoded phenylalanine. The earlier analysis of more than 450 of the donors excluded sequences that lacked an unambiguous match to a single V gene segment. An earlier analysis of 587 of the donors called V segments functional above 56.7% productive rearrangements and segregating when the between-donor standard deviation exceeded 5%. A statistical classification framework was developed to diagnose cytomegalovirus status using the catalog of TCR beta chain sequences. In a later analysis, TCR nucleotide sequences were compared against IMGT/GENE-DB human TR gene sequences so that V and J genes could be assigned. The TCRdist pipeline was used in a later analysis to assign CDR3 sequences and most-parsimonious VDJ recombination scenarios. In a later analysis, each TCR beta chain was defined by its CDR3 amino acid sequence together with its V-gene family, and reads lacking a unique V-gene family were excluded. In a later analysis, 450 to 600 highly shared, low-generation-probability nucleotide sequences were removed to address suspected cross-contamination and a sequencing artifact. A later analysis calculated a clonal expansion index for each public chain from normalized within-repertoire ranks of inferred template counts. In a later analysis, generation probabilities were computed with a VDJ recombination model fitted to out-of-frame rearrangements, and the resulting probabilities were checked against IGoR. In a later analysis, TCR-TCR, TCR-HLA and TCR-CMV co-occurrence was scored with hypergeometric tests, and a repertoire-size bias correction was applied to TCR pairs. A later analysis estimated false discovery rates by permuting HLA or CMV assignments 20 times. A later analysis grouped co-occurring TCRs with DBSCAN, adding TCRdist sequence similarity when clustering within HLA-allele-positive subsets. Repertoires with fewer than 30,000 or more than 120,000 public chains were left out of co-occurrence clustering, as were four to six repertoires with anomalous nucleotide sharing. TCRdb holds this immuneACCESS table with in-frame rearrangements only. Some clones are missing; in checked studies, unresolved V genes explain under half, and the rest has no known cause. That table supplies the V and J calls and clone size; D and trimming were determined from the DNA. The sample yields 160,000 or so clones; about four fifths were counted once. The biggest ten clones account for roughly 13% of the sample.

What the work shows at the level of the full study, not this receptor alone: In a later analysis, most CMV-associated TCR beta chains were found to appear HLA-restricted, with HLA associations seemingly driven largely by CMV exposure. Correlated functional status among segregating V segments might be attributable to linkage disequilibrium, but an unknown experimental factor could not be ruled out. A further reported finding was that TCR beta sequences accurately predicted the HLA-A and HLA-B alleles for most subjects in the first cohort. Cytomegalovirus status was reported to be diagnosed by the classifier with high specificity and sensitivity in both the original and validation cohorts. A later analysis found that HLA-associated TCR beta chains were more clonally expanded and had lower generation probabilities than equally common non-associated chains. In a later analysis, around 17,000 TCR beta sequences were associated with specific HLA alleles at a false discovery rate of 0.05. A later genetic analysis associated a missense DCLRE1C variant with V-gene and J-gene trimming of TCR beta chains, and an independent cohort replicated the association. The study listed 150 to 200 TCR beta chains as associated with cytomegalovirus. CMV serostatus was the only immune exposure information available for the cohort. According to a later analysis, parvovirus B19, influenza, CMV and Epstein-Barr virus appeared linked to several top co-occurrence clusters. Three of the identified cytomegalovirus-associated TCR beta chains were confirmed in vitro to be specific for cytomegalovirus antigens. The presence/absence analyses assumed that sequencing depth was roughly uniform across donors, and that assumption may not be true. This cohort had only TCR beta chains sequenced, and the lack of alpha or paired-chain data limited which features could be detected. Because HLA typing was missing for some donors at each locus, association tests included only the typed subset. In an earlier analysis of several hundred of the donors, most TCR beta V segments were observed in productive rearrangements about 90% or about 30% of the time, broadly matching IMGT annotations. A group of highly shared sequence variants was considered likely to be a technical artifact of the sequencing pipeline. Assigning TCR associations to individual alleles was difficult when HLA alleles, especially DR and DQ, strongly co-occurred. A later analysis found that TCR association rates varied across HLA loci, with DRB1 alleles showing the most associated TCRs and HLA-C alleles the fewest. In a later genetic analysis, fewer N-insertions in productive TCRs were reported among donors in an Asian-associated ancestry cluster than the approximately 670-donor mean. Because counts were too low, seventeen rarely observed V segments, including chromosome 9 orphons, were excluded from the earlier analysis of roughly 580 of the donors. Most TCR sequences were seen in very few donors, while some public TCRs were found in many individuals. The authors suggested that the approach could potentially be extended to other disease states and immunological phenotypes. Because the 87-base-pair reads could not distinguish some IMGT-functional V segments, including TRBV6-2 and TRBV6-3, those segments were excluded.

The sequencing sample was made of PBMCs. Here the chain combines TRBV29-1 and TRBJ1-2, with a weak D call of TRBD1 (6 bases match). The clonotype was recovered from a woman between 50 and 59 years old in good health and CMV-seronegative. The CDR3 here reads CSVQDSLRGGYTF. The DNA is TGCAGCGTCCAGGACAGCCTCCGAGGGGGCTACACCTTC.